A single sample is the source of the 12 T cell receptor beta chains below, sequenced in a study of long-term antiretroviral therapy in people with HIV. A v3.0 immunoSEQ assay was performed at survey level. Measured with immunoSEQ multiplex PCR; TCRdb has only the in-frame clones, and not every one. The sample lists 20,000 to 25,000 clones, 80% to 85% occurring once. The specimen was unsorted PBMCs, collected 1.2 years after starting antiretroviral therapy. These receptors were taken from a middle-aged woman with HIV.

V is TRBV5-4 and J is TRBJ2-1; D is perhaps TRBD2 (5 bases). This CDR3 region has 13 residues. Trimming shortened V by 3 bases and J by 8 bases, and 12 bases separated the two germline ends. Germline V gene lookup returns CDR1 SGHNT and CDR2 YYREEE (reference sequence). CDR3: CASSSWEFDEQFF. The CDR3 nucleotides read TGTGCCAGCAGCTCCTGGGAGTTCGATGAGCAGTTCTTC.

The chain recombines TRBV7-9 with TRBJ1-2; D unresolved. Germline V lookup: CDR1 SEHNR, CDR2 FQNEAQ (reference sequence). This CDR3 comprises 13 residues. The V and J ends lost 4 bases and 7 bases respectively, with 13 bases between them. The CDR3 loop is CASSSDTRSGYTF. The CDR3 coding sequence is TGTGCCAGCAGCTCAGACACTCGTAGTGGCTACACCTTC. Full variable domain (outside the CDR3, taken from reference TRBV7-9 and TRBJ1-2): DTGVSQNPRHKITKRGQNVTFRCDPISEHNRLYWYRQTLGQGPEFLTYFQNEAQLEKSRLLSDRFSAERPKGSFSTLEIQRTEQGDSAMYLCASSSDTRSGYTFGSGTRLTVV.

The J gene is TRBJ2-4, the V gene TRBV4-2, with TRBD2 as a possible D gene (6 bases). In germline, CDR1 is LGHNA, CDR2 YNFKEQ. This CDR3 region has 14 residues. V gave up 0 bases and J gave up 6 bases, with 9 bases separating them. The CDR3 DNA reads TGTGCCAGCAGCCAAGATCAGGGAGGAAACATTCAGTACTTC. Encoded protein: CASSQDQGGNIQYF.

The CDR3 is CASSLGGLYEQYF. The CDR3 bases are TGTGCCAGCAGTTTGGGGGGACTCTACGAGCAGTACTTC. This chain uses TRBV27 with TRBJ2-7; a possible D gene is TRBD2 (6 bases). The CDR3 length is 13 residues. Trimming pared 3 bases from V and 3 bases from J, leaving 9 bases between. Germline CDR1 MNHEY, CDR2 SMNVEV (reference sequence).

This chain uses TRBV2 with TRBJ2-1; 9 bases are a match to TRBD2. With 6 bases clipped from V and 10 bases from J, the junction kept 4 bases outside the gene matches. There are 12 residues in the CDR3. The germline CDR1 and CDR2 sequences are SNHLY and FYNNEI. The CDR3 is CASRREGREQFF. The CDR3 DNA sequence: TGTGCCAGCAGGCGGGAGGGCCGCGAGCAGTTCTTC.

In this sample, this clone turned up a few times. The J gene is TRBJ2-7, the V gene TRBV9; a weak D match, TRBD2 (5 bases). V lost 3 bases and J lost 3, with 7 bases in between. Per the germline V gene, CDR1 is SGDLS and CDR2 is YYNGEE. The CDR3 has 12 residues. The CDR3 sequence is CASSGGSYEQYF. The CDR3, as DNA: TGTGCCAGCAGCGGAGGGAGCTACGAGCAGTACTTC.

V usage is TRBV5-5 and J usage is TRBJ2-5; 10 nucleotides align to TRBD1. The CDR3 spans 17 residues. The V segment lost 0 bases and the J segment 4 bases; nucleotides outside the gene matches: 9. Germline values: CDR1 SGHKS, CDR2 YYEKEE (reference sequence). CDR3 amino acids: CASSLVPGQGMGETQYF. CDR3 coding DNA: TGTGCCAGCAGCTTGGTCCCGGGACAGGGGATGGGAGAGACCCAGTACTTC. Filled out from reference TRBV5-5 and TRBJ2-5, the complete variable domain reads DAGVTQSPTHLIKTRGQQVTLRCSPISGHKSVSWYQQVLGQGPQFIFQYYEKEERGRGNFPDRFSARQFPNYSSELNVNALLLGDSALYLCASSLVPGQGMGETQYFGPGTRLLVL.

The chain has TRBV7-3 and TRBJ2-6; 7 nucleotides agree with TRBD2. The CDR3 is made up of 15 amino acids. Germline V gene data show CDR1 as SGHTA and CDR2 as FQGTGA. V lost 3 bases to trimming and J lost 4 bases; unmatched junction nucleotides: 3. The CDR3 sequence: CASSLGGVGANVLTF. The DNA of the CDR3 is TGTGCCAGCAGCTTGGGGGGGGTCGGGGCCAACGTCCTGACTTTC.

The CDR3 bases are TGTGCCAGCTCTGCCTTAGAAGGCGAGCAGTACTTC. It is translated as CASSALEGEQYF. This sequence joins TRBV7-6 and TRBJ2-7; D remains ambiguous. The CDR3 contains 12 residues. The germline V and J ends were trimmed by 8 bases and 6 bases, with 14 bases remaining between them. Looked up from germline, CDR1 is SGHVS and CDR2 is FNYEAQ.

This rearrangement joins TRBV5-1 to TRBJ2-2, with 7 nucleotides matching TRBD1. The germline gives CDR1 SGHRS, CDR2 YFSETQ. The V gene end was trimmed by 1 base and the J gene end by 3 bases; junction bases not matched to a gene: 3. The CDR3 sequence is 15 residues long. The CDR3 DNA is TGCGCCAGCAGCTTGTGGGACAGATACACCGGGGAGCTGTTTTTT. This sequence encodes CASSLWDRYTGELFF.

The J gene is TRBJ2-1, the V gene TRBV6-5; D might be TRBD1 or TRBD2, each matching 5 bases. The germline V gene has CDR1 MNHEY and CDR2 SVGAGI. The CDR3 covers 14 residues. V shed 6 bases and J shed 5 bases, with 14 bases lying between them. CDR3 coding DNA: TGTGCCAGCAGCTCAGGGTGGGGGAACAATGAGCAGTTCTTC. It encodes CASSSGWGNNEQFF.

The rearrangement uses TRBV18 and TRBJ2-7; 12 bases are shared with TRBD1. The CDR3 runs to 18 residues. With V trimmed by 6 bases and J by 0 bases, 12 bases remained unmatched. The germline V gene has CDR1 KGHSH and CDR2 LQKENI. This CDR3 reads CASSSRDRGRAASYEQYF. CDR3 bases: TGTGCCAGCTCGTCCCGGGACAGGGGGCGCGCTGCCTCCTACGAGCAGTACTTC.